Shown below are 30 T cell receptor beta chains from a single sample sequenced in a study of blood T cell repertoires in COVID-19. Sequencing used immunoSEQ multiplex PCR; TCRdb keeps in-frame clones, though not all of them. This sample has hundreds of thousands of clones; around 89% occur once, and the top ten carry roughly 1.1%. The sequencing sample was made of PBMCs or T cells enriched from blood (not recorded which). The receptors come from a young man who had recovered from COVID-19.

The V call is TRBV19, the J call TRBJ1-5; 11 positions match TRBD1. There are 16 residues in the CDR3. Germline V gene sequence: CDR1 LNHDA, CDR2 SQIVND (reference sequence). The J segment lost 2 bases and the V segment lost 5 bases, leaving 5 bases of the junction unmatched. The CDR3 sequence: CASSGGQGVGNQPQHF. CDR3 DNA sequence: TGTGCCAGTAGTGGGGGACAGGGGGTCGGCAATCAGCCCCAGCATTTT.

The V gene is TRBV11-3, the J gene TRBJ2-7, with D possibly matching TRBD1 (5 bases). Trimming removed 3 bases from V and 6 bases from J, with 12 bases in between. There are 13 residues in the CDR3. CDR1 SGHNT and CDR2 YENEEA come from the germline V gene. The CDR3 region has the DNA TGTGCCAGCAGCTTTGGCAGGGTCAGCGAGCAGTACTTC. This codes for CASSFGRVSEQYF.

This chain uses TRBV2 with TRBJ1-2; D remains ambiguous. The CDR3 sequence is 12 residues long. Between the trimmed V and J ends, which lost 8 bases and 2 bases, there was a span of 9 bases. The V gene's germline CDR1 is SNHLY and CDR2 FYNNEI. CDR3 amino acids: CASGRENYGYTF. CDR3 sequence (DNA): TGTGCCAGCGGACGGGAGAACTATGGCTACACCTTC.

The V gene is TRBV27, the J gene TRBJ2-3; no definite D call. The V end was cut by 8 bases, the J end by 5 bases, with 5 bases between. Germline values: CDR1 MNHEY, CDR2 SMNVEV (reference sequence). This CDR3 is built from 10 residues. CDR3 bases: TGTGCCAGCGTCTTAGATACGCAGTATTTT. Protein product: CASVLDTQYF.

This chain uses TRBV24-1 with TRBJ2-7; 8 nucleotides agree with TRBD2. The CDR3 has 15 residues. The germline V gene has CDR1 KGHDR and CDR2 SFDVKD. V lost 4 bases to trimming and J lost 4 bases; unmatched junction nucleotides: 8. The CDR3 is CATSDGQGGRYEQYF. CDR3 in DNA: TGTGCCACCAGTGACGGTCAGGGCGGGAGGTACGAGCAGTACTTC.

The rearrangement joins TRBV7-9 to TRBJ2-7; 9 bases agree with TRBD2. CDR1 and CDR2 (germline): SEHNR, FQNEAQ (reference sequence). The V and J ends lost 3 bases and 3 bases, in that order; junction bases with no gene match: 3. The CDR3 loop spans 14 amino acids. In DNA, the CDR3 is TGTGCCAGCAGCTTTGGTAGCGGGAGCTACGAGCAGTACTTC. Its protein product is CASSFGSGSYEQYF.

J is TRBJ2-1 and V is TRBV7-9; 7 bases are a match to TRBD2. With V trimmed by 1 base and J by 5 bases, 2 bases remained unmatched. This CDR3 is built from 14 residues. Germline-derived CDR1 and CDR2 are SEHNR and FQNEAQ (reference sequence). The CDR3: CASSLGRGNNEQFF. CDR3 DNA: TGTGCCAGCAGCTTAGGGCGGGGGAACAATGAGCAGTTCTTC.

This chain uses TRBV5-4 with TRBJ2-5; 14 bases map to TRBD2. Per germline, CDR1 SGHNT and CDR2 YYREEE (reference sequence). V lost 3 bases, J lost 5 bases, and 12 bases stayed unmatched. The CDR3 runs to 18 residues. The CDR3, as DNA: TGTGCCAGCAGCTCCGACCCGGGACTAGCGGGAGTTCGGGAGACCCAGTACTTC. Translating gives CASSSDPGLAGVRETQYF.

Details on this clone: The sample contains more than one DNA sequence encoding this CDR3. V usage is TRBV3-1 (or the pseudogene TRBV3-2) and J usage is TRBJ1-1; D call uncertain. V lost 1 base and J 1 base, leaving 4 bases between the germline ends. The CDR3 runs to 13 residues. Germline V CDR1 and CDR2: LGHDT, YNNKEL (reference sequence). The CDR3 loop reads CASSQVQNTEAFF. The CDR3 region has the DNA TGTGCCAGCAGCCAAGTTCAGAACACTGAAGCTTTCTTT.

As for this clone: The sample has other DNA sequences that encode this CDR3 too. The chain joins TRBV29-1 to TRBJ2-7, with D possibly being TRBD1 (6 bases). Between the trimmed V and J ends, which lost 2 bases and 0 bases, there was a span of 8 bases. The CDR3 is 13 amino acids. Germline V gives CDR1 SQVTM, CDR2 ANQGSEA. CDR3 residues: CSVEQGPSYEQYF. DNA of the CDR3: TGCAGCGTTGAACAGGGGCCCTCCTACGAGCAGTACTTC.

The chain is built from TRBV19 and TRBJ1-6; D remains ambiguous. This CDR3 is 12 amino acids long. Germline CDR1 is LNHDA and CDR2 is SQIVND (reference sequence). V was trimmed by 5 bases and J by 6 bases, leaving 5 bases between them. The CDR3 here is CASSRSNSPLHF. For the CDR3, the DNA is TGTGCCAGTAGTCGCAGTAATTCACCCCTCCACTTT.

The chain couples TRBV19 to TRBJ1-5, with 7 positions matching TRBD1. With V trimmed by 3 bases and J by 9 bases, 11 bases remained unmatched. Germline V gene sequence: CDR1 LNHDA, CDR2 SQIVND (reference sequence). The CDR3 length is 15 residues. The CDR3, as DNA: TGTGCCAGTAGTATGGGACAGCCGGCCCTCCGGCCCCAGCATTTT. Translation: CASSMGQPALRPQHF. Full variable domain (remainder filled in from reference TRBV19 and TRBJ1-5): DGGITQSPKYLFRKEGQNVTLSCEQNLNHDAMYWYRQDPGQGLRLIYYSQIVNDFQKGDIAEGYSVSREKKESFPLTVTSAQKNPTAFYLCASSMGQPALRPQHFGDGTRLSIL.

CDR3 sequence reads: CASSNLANHEQYF. The CDR3, as DNA: TGTGCCAGCAGCAACCTAGCTAACCACGAGCAGTACTTC. The rearrangement links TRBV6-5 to TRBJ2-7; maybe TRBD2 (5 bases). Germline loops: CDR1 MNHEY, CDR2 SVGAGI. This CDR3 spans 13 amino acids. Trimming left V 6 bases short and J 5 bases short, with 14 bases between.

Only one count was recorded for this clone. CDR3 sequence reads: CASSDWTEETQYF. The CDR3, as DNA: TGTGCCAGCAGTGATTGGACAGAAGAGACCCAGTACTTC. The J gene is TRBJ2-5, the V gene TRBV2; perhaps TRBD1 as D (6 bases). Trimming stripped 3 bases from V and 3 bases from J, with 8 bases between. Germline V gene data show CDR1 as SNHLY and CDR2 as FYNNEI. The CDR3 is 13 residues long. Variable domain in full (rest from reference TRBV2 and TRBJ2-5): EPEVTQTPSHQVTQMGQEVILRCVPISNHLYFYWYRQILGQKVEFLVSFYNNEISEKSEIFDDQFSVERPDGSNFTLKIRSTKLEDSAMYFCASSDWTEETQYFGPGTRLLVL.

The J gene is TRBJ2-1, the V gene TRBV7-9; the D gene is possibly TRBD2 (6 bases). Between the trimmed V and J ends, which lost 2 bases and 1 base, there was a span of 9 bases. CDR1 and CDR2 from the germline V gene are SEHNR and FQNEAQ (reference sequence). This CDR3 spans 15 amino acids. The CDR3 spells CASSLTSLSYNEQFF. DNA of the CDR3: TGTGCCAGCAGCTTAACTAGCCTATCCTACAATGAGCAGTTCTTC.

This sequence joins TRBV5-8 and TRBJ2-1; D is perhaps TRBD1 (6 bases). This CDR3 is built from 16 residues. CDR1 is SGHTS and CDR2 is YDEGEE in the germline V gene. The V end was cut by 1 base, the J end by 5 bases, with 16 bases between. CDR3 sequence: CASSLQDSPDHNEQFF. As DNA, the CDR3 is TGTGCCAGCAGCTTGCAGGACAGCCCGGACCACAATGAGCAGTTCTTC.

The gene calls are TRBV6-1 and TRBJ1-6, with a possible D match to TRBD1 (5 bases). This CDR3 contains 20 residues. Germline CDR1 MNHNS, CDR2 SASEGT. V was trimmed by 3 bases and J by 1 base, leaving 22 bases between them. CDR3: CASSEVAAGLGGSYNSPLHF. In nucleotides, the CDR3 is TGTGCCAGCAGTGAGGTTGCGGCAGGGTTGGGTGGTTCCTATAATTCACCCCTCCACTTT.

This chain connects TRBV5-4 to TRBJ2-7; tentative D call: TRBD2 (6 bases). Germline assignment: CDR1 SGHNT and CDR2 YYREEE (reference sequence). Trimming left V 3 bases short and J 2 bases short, with 9 bases between. The CDR3 consists of 13 residues. The CDR3 spells CASSYGGAYEQYF. In nucleotides, the CDR3 is TGTGCCAGCAGCTACGGAGGGGCCTACGAGCAGTACTTC.

J is TRBJ1-2 and V is TRBV5-6; D possibly corresponds to TRBD1 (5 bases). Germline values: CDR1 SGHDT, CDR2 YYEEEE. The CDR3 has 17 residues. Trimming took 4 bases from V and 0 from J, leaving 19 bases between them. CDR3 nucleotides: TGTGCCAGCAGCCTCCTAAAGGGACTCGGAGCTAACTATGGCTACACCTTC. Its protein is CASSLLKGLGANYGYTF.

The V and J genes are TRBV28 and TRBJ2-3, with D maybe TRBD1 (6 bases). Germline V gives CDR1 MDHEN, CDR2 SYDVKM. CDR3 length: 15 amino acids. V was pared by 6 bases and J by 0 bases, with 13 bases between. The CDR3: CASSWDITSTDTQYF. CDR3 DNA: TGTGCCAGCAGCTGGGACATAACTAGCACAGATACGCAGTATTTT.

This sequence joins TRBV29-1 and TRBJ2-7, with 7 bases identical to TRBD1. The CDR3 loop spans 15 amino acids. J was trimmed by 4 bases and V by 4 bases; bases with no gene match: 13. Germline V lookup: CDR1 SQVTM, CDR2 ANQGSEA. The CDR3 DNA reads TGCAGCGTTGTAAAACTCCGGGACAGCAATTACGAGCAGTACTTC. This encodes CSVVKLRDSNYEQYF.

This clone was found once. This chain links TRBV4-1 with TRBJ2-5, with D uncertain. V gave up 2 bases and J gave up 9 bases, with 19 bases separating them. The length of the CDR3 is 15 residues. The germline gives CDR1 MGHRA, CDR2 YSYEKL. The CDR3 protein is CASSQLASSFEAQYF. The DNA for the CDR3 is TGCGCCAGCAGCCAACTGGCGTCATCCTTTGAGGCCCAGTACTTC.

The rearrangement joins TRBV19 to TRBJ2-4; unclear D gene. The V gene's germline CDR1 is LNHDA and CDR2 SQIVND (reference sequence). The CDR3 runs 16 residues. V gave up 3 bases and J gave up 0 bases, with 12 bases separating them. CDR3 loop: CASSMGGPLAKNIQYF. In DNA form, the CDR3 reads TGTGCCAGTAGTATGGGTGGGCCACTAGCCAAAAACATTCAGTACTTC.

The CDR3 reads CASSEAGNSVLFF. The CDR3 DNA reads as TGTGCCAGCAGTGAAGCGGGGAATAGCGTCCTATTTTTT. The chain uses TRBV6-1 and TRBJ1-4; D ambiguous. The V and J ends lost 0 bases and 17 bases respectively, with 16 bases between them. CDR1 and CDR2 (germline): MNHNS, SASEGT. CDR3 length: 13 residues.

CDR3: CRSGQALNQPQHF. In DNA, the CDR3 is TGCAGATCGGGACAGGCCCTCAATCAGCCCCAGCATTTT. This chain joins TRBV29-1 and TRBJ1-5, with 8 bases identical to TRBD1. The CDR3 length is 13 residues. In germline, CDR1 is SQVTM, CDR2 ANQGSEA. Looking up the rest from reference TRBV29-1 and TRBJ1-5 gives the full variable domain: SAVISQKPSRDICQRGTSLTIQCQVDSQVTMMFWYRQQPGQSLTLIATANQGSEATYESGFVIDKFPISRPNLTFSTLTVSNMSPEDSSIYLCRSGQALNQPQHFGDGTRLSIL.

The V call is TRBV11-2, the J call TRBJ2-5, with TRBD2 matching 10 bases. With V trimmed by 3 bases and J by 5 bases, 6 bases remained unmatched. Per the germline V gene, CDR1 is SGHAT and CDR2 is FQNNGV. The CDR3 extends over 15 amino acids. The CDR3 is CASSFGLAERETQYF. The CDR3 DNA reads as TGTGCCAGCAGCTTCGGACTAGCGGAGCGGGAGACCCAGTACTTC.

The chain combines TRBV28 with TRBJ2-1; D is perhaps TRBD1 (5 bases). This CDR3 has 14 amino acids. CDR1 and CDR2 (germline): MDHEN, SYDVKM. The V and J ends lost 4 bases and 6 bases respectively, with 13 bases between them. CDR3 loop: CASSSPPDSNEQFF. DNA for the CDR3: TGTGCCAGCAGTTCCCCTCCAGACAGCAATGAGCAGTTCTTC.

The J gene is TRBJ2-2, the V gene TRBV28, with 7 positions matching TRBD2. The J segment lost 6 bases and the V segment lost 3 bases, leaving 7 bases of the junction unmatched. The CDR3 is 15 amino acids. Germline V gene lookup returns CDR1 MDHEN and CDR2 SYDVKM. The CDR3 DNA reads as TGTGCCAGCAGTTTGGCCCCCAGCGGGGCCGGGGAGCTGTTTTTT. As protein: CASSLAPSGAGELFF.

This clone appeared a single time. The J gene is TRBJ1-5, the V gene TRBV20-1; D perhaps matches TRBD1 (5 bases). This CDR3 spans 13 amino acids. V shed 3 bases and J shed 8 bases, with 14 bases lying between them. Germline V gives CDR1 DFQATT, CDR2 SNEGSKA (reference sequence). The CDR3 loop is CSASGHPGEPQHF. The CDR3 region has the DNA TGCAGTGCTAGTGGACACCCCGGCGAGCCCCAGCATTTT.

CDR3 residues: CASSPSGTGASVQYF. The CDR3 bases are TGCGCCAGCAGCCCTTCCGGGACAGGGGCAAGTGTTCAGTACTTC. This chain links TRBV5-1 with TRBJ2-4, with 10 bases aligning to TRBD1. The CDR3 contains 15 residues. Germline V gene data show CDR1 as SGHRS and CDR2 as YFSETQ. V lost 4 bases and J lost 11; bases outside the gene matches: 12.